This paragraph reports one TCR beta chain. This sample was taken from a study of blood T cell repertoires in COVID-19. Authors' analysis steps: Amplification of reference gene primers was used by the study to estimate nucleated cell counts. Libraries were prepared by immunoSEQ multiplex PCR; TCRdb keeps only in-frame clonotypes and omits some of them. V, J and clone size reflect that table, while D and trimming were determined from the DNA. In the table there are about 310,000 clones, 90% of which are singletons. Seattle patients were enrolled while actively infected and followed longitudinally. CDR3 length: 13 amino acids. The germline CDR1 and CDR2 sequences are LNHDA and SQIVND (reference sequence). Trimming took 4 bases from V and 3 from J, leaving 9 bases between them.

Sequences were obtained from peripheral blood. The rearrangement joins TRBV19 to TRBJ1-1; weak D call: TRBD1 (5 bases). The receptor comes from a woman aged 40 to 50 with COVID-19, enrolled during active disease. As DNA, the CDR3 is TGTGCCAGTAGTAATACAGGTTACACTGAAGCTTTCTTT. Amino acid sequence: CASSNTGYTEAFF.